Below are 6 T cell receptor beta chains sequenced from a single sample in a study of cytotoxic CD8 clonotypes in ibrutinib-treated CLL. Only in-frame clones appear in the TCRdb table, and some are missing; sequencing was by immunoSEQ multiplex PCR. The sample holds about 160,000 clones, approximately 80% seen once. This specimen was PBMCs, taken after 12 months of ibrutinib treatment. The receptors were sampled from a human donor with chronic lymphocytic leukemia.

This sequence joins TRBV10-3 and TRBJ2-1, with no clear D. Trimming removed 0 bases at V and 4 bases at J, with 10 bases between. The germline CDR1 and CDR2 sequences are ENHRY and SYGVKD. The CDR3 covers 15 residues. The CDR3 loop is CAISESAGQYNEQFF. Written as DNA, the CDR3 is TGTGCCATCAGTGAGTCGGCAGGCCAATACAATGAGCAGTTCTTC.

The count of this clone is one. The chain couples TRBV11-2 to TRBJ1-1; D perhaps matches TRBD1 (6 bases). V lost 6 bases, J lost 1 base, and 15 bases lay in between. This CDR3 region has 15 residues. Germline V CDR1 and CDR2: SGHAT, FQNNGV. The DNA for the CDR3 is TGTGCCAGCAGACCTCGCGACAGGTCGAACACTGAAGCTTTCTTT. Its protein product is CASRPRDRSNTEAFF.

The V and J genes are TRBV4-3 and TRBJ1-4; 10 bases are a match to TRBD1. The ends lost 1 base at V and 8 bases at J; junction bases unmatched: 4. The germline gives CDR1 LGHNA, CDR2 YSLEER. This CDR3 has 15 residues. CDR3 nucleotide sequence: TGCGCCAGCAGCCAAGGGGACAGGGGAGGAGAAAAACTGTTTTTT. It yields the protein CASSQGDRGGEKLFF.

This sequence joins TRBV28 and TRBJ2-7; no firm D call. The CDR3 has 11 amino acids. V was shortened by 8 bases and J by 2 bases, with 7 bases between the two germline ends. The germline gives CDR1 MDHEN, CDR2 SYDVKM. As DNA, the CDR3 is TGTGCCAGCCAAACTACCTACGAGCAGTACTTC. It yields the protein CASQTTYEQYF. The variable domain in full, completed from reference TRBV28 and TRBJ2-7, reads DVKVTQSSRYLVKRTGEKVFLECVQDMDHENMFWYRQDPGLGLRLIYFSYDVKMKEKGDIPEGYSVSREKKERFSLILESASTNQTSMYLCASQTTYEQYFGPGTRLTVT.

This chain uses TRBV27 with TRBJ2-5, with a weak D call TRBD1 (6 bases). The CDR3 loop spans 15 amino acids. The V end was cut by 0 bases, the J end by 2 bases, with 10 bases between. The germline CDR1 and CDR2 sequences are MNHEY and SMNVEV (reference sequence). The CDR3: CASSLSYDRQETQYF. DNA for the CDR3: TGTGCCAGCAGTTTATCGTACGACAGGCAAGAGACCCAGTACTTC.

This clone was detected a few times. The chain has TRBV4-2 and TRBJ1-2; 8 bases match TRBD1. This CDR3 has 15 residues. CDR1 and CDR2 (germline): LGHNA, YNFKEQ. With V trimmed by 3 bases and J by 6 bases, 9 bases remained unmatched. The CDR3 DNA follows: TGTGCCAGCAGCCATTCCAGGGGGCGCGGGAATGGCTACACCTTC. This encodes CASSHSRGRGNGYTF.